The present entry profiles one T cell receptor beta chain with its context. Antigen unknown. The ends lost 2 bases at V and 6 bases at J; junction bases unmatched: 0. The CDR3 covers 14 residues. Germline assignment: CDR1 KGHSH and CDR2 LQKENI. The data originate from a study of T cell responses to AZD1222 COVID-19 vaccine. Here immunoSEQ multiplex PCR was the method, and the copy in TCRdb shows in-frame clones only, minus some. The table lists 110,000 to 150,000 clones, just over 90% of them singletons. General study findings and limits: The reported proportion of spike-specific TCRs targeting unmutated variant regions was nearly half. CD4 TCRs covered the whole spike, strongest at regions 160-218 and 743-854. Samples come after the peak T cell response, not at day 14.

Source: peripheral blood, taken on day 0 of AZD1222 vaccination. The chain joins TRBV18 to TRBJ1-5; 11 nucleotides line up with TRBD1. This TCR was recovered from an adult in good health. DNA of the CDR3: TGTGCCAGCTCACCAGGGACAGGGGGTCAGCCCCAGCATTTT. This encodes CASSPGTGGQPQHF.